Below, 10 T cell receptor beta chains from the same sample are listed, as sequenced in a study of regulatory T cells in long-lasting Graves disease. Time point specified: persistent/refractory GD, antithyroid drugs over 5 years with positive TRAb. With RNA extracted from PBMCs as input, the TCR library was made. Researchers made TCR beta libraries by using iRepertoire HTBI primers and running Arm-PCR on CDR3 regions. TCRdb reprocessed the multiplex PCR reads via MiXCR and lists one record per CDR3 protein. Here the sample spans some 330,000 distinct CDR3 sequences, 23% being singletons. Sequencing used peripheral blood mononuclear cells (PBMCs), obtained when the disease was refractory, from a patient treated with antithyroid drugs. These TCRs come from a woman in her thirties or forties with Graves disease.

There are a few counts of this clonotype. The chain uses TRBV5-1 and TRBJ2-7, with D possibly being TRBD1 or TRBD2 (6 bases each). The V gene lost 4 bases and the J gene lost 7 bases, with 27 bases spanning the gap. CDR1 and CDR2 from the germline V gene are SGHRS and YFSETQ. The CDR3 sequence is 17 residues long. CDR3 sequence (DNA): TGCGCCAGCAGCCTCCTCAGACCGGGGGCCCCAGGTGATGAGCAGTACTTC. Residues: CASSLLRPGAPGDEQYF.

This clonotype occurred once. The rearrangement links TRBV5-1 to TRBJ2-6, with a possible D match to TRBD1 (5 bases). From germline, CDR1 is SGHRS and CDR2 YFSETQ. Trimming removed 1 base at V and 0 bases at J, with 14 bases between. The CDR3 consists of 18 residues. The CDR3 loop reads CASSLPDNPYSGANVLTF. In DNA form, the CDR3 reads TGCGCCAGCAGCTTGCCGGACAACCCATACTCTGGGGCCAACGTCCTGACTTTC.

Here the CDR3 reads CASSIFFRDNEQFF. DNA of the CDR3: TGTGCCAGTAGTATCTTTTTCAGGGACAATGAGCAGTTCTTC. The rearrangement links TRBV19 to TRBJ2-1, with D possibly TRBD1 on 5 matching bases. V was shortened by 3 bases and J by 5 bases, with 11 bases between the two germline ends. The CDR3 spans 14 residues. Germline loops: CDR1 LNHDA, CDR2 SQIVND (reference sequence).

This clonotype appeared many times. The V and J genes are TRBV12-3 or TRBV12-4 and TRBJ1-1, with a tentative D call TRBD1 (6 bases). This CDR3 has 12 residues. Trimming pared 6 bases from V and 3 bases from J, leaving 8 bases between. The CDR3 region has the DNA TGTGCCAGCAGCTGGGGGCACACTGAAGCTTTCTTT. Residues: CASSWGHTEAFF.

This clonotype occurred a few times. V usage is TRBV20-1 and J usage is TRBJ1-5, with 8 bases matching TRBD1. The germline CDR1 and CDR2 sequences are DFQATT and SNEGSKA (reference sequence). The CDR3 contains 13 residues. The CDR3: CSSGQGYNQPQHF. The DNA for the CDR3 is TGCAGCAGTGGACAGGGTTACAATCAGCCCCAGCATTTT.

The CDR3 DNA is TGTGCCAGCAGCCTCCAGCTAGATACGCAGTATTTT. Residues: CASSLQLDTQYF. The gene calls are TRBV12-3 or TRBV12-4 and TRBJ2-3; D call uncertain. The CDR3 runs 12 residues. Trimming pared 6 bases from V and 5 bases from J, leaving 9 bases between.

Only a few counts were recorded for this clonotype. CDR3 nucleotides: TGTGCCACCCTGGGTGCGGGGCTGGAGACCCAGTACTTC. Translating it yields CATLGAGLETQYF. The J gene is TRBJ2-5, the V gene TRBV19, with D tentatively TRBD2 (6 bases). V was trimmed by 10 bases and J by 5 bases, leaving 17 bases between them. CDR3 length: 13 residues. The germline V gene has CDR1 LNHDA and CDR2 SQIVND (reference sequence).

The table lists this clonotype with many counts. The chain links TRBV28 to TRBJ1-5, with 9 bases lining up with TRBD1. Germline CDR1 and CDR2: MDHEN and SYDVKM. Trimming removed 10 bases from V and 2 bases from J; junction bases left unmatched: 6. The CDR3 runs 14 residues. In DNA, the CDR3 is TGTGCCATCCGGACAGGGGCTGGCAATCAGCCCCAGCATTTT. Its translation is CAIRTGAGNQPQHF.

The V and J genes are TRBV4-1 and TRBJ2-1, with 10 bases that match TRBD2. The CDR3 runs to 16 residues. From germline, CDR1 is MGHRA and CDR2 YSYEKL. After removal of 1 base from V and 7 bases from J, the junction contained 7 bases not matched to a gene. The DNA for the CDR3 is TGCGCCAGCAGCCAAGTAGCGGGAGGAGGTTTGAATGAGCAGTTCTTC. This sequence encodes CASSQVAGGGLNEQFF.

In its sample, this clonotype was seen many times. V and J are TRBV2 and TRBJ2-5; no definite D call. V lost 2 bases and J lost 2, with 9 bases in between. The germline V gene encodes CDR1 SNHLY and CDR2 FYNNEI. The CDR3 has 14 residues. This CDR3 reads CASSELRLQETQYF. CDR3 DNA sequence: TGTGCCAGCAGTGAACTCAGATTACAAGAGACCCAGTACTTC. Complete variable domain (other parts from reference TRBV2 and TRBJ2-5): EPEVTQTPSHQVTQMGQEVILRCVPISNHLYFYWYRQILGQKVEFLVSFYNNEISEKSEIFDDQFSVERPDGSNFTLKIRSTKLEDSAMYFCASSELRLQETQYFGPGTRLLVL.